The rows below give T cell receptor beta chains drawn from one sample of a study of cytomegalovirus exposure and HLA in healthy donors. The table came from immunoSEQ multiplex PCR; TCRdb's copy has only in-frame clones and leaves some out. There are roughly 220,000 clones in the sample; roughly three quarters occur only once, and approximately 1.5% lies in the top ten. Material: PBMCs. The receptors here all came from a man aged 45-65 years in good health and CMV-seronegative. CDR3s include the opening cysteine and the closing phenylalanine or tryptophan. Clone size is shown for a subset of rows, as once, few, many or a class of expanded clone.

v_call | clone_size | cdr3_aa
TRBV6-5 | NA | CASRRDGGPNEQFF
TRBV18 | NA | CASSQQGRDEQYF
TRBV5-1 | NA | CASRLGLADEQYF
TRBV27 | NA | CASSLSGAGEKLFF
TRBV7-9 | NA | CASSPPGGSHEQYF
TRBV19 | NA | CASSETGWANTEAFF
TRBV16 | NA | CASSQRPSGQETQYF
TRBV19 | NA | CASSMIASREQYF
TRBV7-2 | NA | CASRFTENTGELFF
TRBV28 | NA | CASSFMLQGDTQYF
TRBV7-9 | NA | CASSLDRDLAGEQFF
TRBV7-9 | once | CASSFQGGSNQPQHF
TRBV10-2 | NA | CASTRLAGGTDTQYF
TRBV28 | NA | CASSSGTNYGYTF
TRBV2 | NA | CASDLQGGINYEQYF
TRBV5-4 | NA | CASSFRREVQETQYF
TRBV28 | NA | CASSLRLAGVLRSNEQFF
TRBV6-5 | NA | CASSYLTSGPETQYF
TRBV21-1 | NA | CASSKEPHEQYF
TRBV7-3 | NA | CASSSTRTGGNEQFF
TRBV28 | NA | CASSSRRGNEKLFF
TRBV7-9 | NA | CASSLEVGGTYEQYF
TRBV4-2 | NA | CASSQVEQENTEAFF
TRBV11-1 | NA | CASSLEGAKGYEQYF
TRBV28 | once | CASSLPGGGGDEQYF
TRBV18 | NA | CASSPLQDRGTEAFF
TRBV27 | NA | CASRAIGGSSYEQYF
TRBV11-2 | NA | CASSFGPGIATNEKLFF
TRBV5-4 | NA | CASSKGLGEKLFF
TRBV5-1 | NA | CASSVEGTGPDTQYF
TRBV28 | NA | CASSLWGTGSNYGYTF
TRBV6-5 | NA | CASSYSLGQGSGTQYF
TRBV5-1 | NA | CASSLAGLAGPYEQYF
TRBV28 | NA | CASETRSYEQYF
TRBV18 | NA | CASSGDNTDTQYF
TRBV15 | NA | CATSKGKSNQPQHF
TRBV7-9 | few | CASRPERGASTGELFF
TRBV30 | NA | CAWSDRNEKLFF
TRBV7-3 | once | CASSPGRGRGNTEAFF
TRBV27 | NA | CASSLGRDSGANVLTF
TRBV5-4 | NA | CASSFGGVFYGYTF
TRBV19 | NA | CATKGRGEGNTEAFF
TRBV7-9 | once | CASSLEAGGPNEQFF
TRBV9 | NA | CASSGRTSGTLNEQYF
TRBV30 | NA | CAWSPRGELFF
TRBV2 | NA | CASSILAGGRNEQFF
TRBV7-9 | once | CASSLGQGQQGGYTF
TRBV5-4 | NA | CASSSRRDRGLGEQFF
TRBV7-2 | few | CASSLLAGAYTDTQYF
TRBV19 | NA | CASSRASGILGNNEQFF
TRBV6-6 | NA | CASSLQYGTGAYEQYF
TRBV5-1 | NA | CASRSAGEGTDTQYF
TRBV2 | NA | CASSEAQGSGRLPYEQYF